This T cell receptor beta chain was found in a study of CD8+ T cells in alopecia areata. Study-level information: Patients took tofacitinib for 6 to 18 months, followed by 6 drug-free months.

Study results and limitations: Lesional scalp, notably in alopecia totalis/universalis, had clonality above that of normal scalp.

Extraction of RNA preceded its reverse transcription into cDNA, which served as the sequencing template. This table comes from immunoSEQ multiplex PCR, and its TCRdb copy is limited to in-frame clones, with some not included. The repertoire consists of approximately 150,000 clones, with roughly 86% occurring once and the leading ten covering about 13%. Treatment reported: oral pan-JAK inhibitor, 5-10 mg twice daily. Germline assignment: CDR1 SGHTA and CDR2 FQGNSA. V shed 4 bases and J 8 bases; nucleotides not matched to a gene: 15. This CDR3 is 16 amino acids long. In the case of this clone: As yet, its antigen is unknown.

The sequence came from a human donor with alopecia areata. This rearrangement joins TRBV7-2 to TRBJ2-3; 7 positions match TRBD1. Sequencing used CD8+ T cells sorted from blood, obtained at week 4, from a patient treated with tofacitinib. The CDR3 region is CASSYPGTENGVTQYF. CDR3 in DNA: TGTGCCAGCAGCTATCCCGGGACAGAAAACGGCGTTACGCAGTATTTT.